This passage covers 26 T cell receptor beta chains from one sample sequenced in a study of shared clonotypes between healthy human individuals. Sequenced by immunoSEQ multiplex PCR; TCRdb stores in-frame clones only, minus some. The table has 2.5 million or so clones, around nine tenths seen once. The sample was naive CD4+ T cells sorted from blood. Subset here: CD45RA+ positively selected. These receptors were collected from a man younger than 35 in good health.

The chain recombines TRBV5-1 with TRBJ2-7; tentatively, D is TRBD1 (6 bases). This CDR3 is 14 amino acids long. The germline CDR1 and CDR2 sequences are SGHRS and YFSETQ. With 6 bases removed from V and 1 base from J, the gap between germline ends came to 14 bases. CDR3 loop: CASTQEQGSYEQYF. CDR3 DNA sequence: TGCGCCAGCACCCAGGAACAGGGTTCCTACGAGCAGTACTTC.

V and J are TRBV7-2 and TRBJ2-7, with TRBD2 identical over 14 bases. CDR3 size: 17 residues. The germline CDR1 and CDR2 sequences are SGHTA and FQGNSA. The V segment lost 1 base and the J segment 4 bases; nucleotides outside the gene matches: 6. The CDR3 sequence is CASSLVAGTSGGYEQYF. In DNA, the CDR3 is TGTGCCAGCAGCTTAGTCGCCGGGACTAGCGGGGGTTACGAGCAGTACTTC. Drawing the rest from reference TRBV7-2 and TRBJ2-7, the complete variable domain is GAGVSQSPSNKVTEKGKDVELRCDPISGHTALYWYRQSLGQGLEFLIYFQGNSAPDKSGLPSDRFSAERTGGSVSTLTIQRTQQEDSAVYLCASSLVAGTSGGYEQYFGPGTRLTVT.

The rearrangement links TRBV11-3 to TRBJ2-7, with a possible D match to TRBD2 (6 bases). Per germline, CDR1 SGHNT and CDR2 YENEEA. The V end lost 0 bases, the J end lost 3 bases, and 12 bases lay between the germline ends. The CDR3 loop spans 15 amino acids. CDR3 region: CASSLEAGPFYEQYF. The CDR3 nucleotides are TGTGCCAGCAGCTTAGAGGCGGGACCCTTCTACGAGCAGTACTTC.

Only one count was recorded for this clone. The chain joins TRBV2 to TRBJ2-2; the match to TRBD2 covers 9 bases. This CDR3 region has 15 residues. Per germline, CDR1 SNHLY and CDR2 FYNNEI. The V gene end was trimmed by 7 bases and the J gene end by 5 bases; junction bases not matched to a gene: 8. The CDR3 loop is CASKESGGPTGELFF. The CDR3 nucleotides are TGTGCCAGCAAGGAAAGCGGGGGGCCAACCGGGGAGCTGTTTTTT.

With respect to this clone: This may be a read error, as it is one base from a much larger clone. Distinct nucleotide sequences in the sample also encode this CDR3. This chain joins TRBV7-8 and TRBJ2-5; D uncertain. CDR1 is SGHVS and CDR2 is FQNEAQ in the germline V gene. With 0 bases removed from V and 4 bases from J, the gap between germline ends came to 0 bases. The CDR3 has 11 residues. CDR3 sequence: CASSLAETQYF. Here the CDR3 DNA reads TGTGCCAGCAGCTTAGCAGAGACCCAGTACTTC.

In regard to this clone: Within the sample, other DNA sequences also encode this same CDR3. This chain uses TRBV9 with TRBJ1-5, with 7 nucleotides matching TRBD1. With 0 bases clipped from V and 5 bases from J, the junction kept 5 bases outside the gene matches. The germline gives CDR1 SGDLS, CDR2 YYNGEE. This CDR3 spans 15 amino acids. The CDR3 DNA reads TGTGCCAGCAGCGTAGGACAGGGTCAGGATCAGCCCCAGCATTTT. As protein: CASSVGQGQDQPQHF.

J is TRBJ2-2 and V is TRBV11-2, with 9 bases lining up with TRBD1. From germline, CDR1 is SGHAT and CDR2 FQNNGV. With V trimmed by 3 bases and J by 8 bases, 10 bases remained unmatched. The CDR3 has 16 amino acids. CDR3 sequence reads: CASSLLRDRVGGELFF. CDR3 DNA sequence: TGTGCCAGCAGCTTGCTAAGGGACAGGGTTGGAGGGGAGCTGTTTTTT.

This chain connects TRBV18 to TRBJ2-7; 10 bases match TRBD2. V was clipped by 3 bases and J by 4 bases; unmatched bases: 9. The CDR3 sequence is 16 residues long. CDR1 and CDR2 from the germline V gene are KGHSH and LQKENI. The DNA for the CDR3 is TGTGCCAGCTCACCGGCCCTAGCGGGAGCGTTTTACGAGCAGTACTTC. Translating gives CASSPALAGAFYEQYF.

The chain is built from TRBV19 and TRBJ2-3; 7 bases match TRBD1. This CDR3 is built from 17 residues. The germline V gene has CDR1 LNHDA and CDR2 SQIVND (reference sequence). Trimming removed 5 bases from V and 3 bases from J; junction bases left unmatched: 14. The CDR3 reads CASSPRPGTEETDTQYF. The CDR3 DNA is TGTGCCAGTAGTCCCCGCCCCGGGACAGAAGAGACAGATACGCAGTATTTT.

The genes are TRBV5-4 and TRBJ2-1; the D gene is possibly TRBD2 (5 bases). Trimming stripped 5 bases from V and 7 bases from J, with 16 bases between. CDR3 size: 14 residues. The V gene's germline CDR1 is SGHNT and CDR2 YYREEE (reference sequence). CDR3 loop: CASSRPLESNEQFF. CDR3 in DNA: TGTGCCAGCAGTCGCCCACTAGAAAGTAATGAGCAGTTCTTC.

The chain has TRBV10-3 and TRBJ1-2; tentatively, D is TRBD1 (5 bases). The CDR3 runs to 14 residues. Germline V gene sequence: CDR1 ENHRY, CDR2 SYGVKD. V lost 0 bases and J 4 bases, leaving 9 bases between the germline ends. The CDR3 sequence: CAISESWDFYGYTF. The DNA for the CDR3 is TGTGCCATCAGTGAGTCGTGGGACTTCTATGGCTACACCTTC.

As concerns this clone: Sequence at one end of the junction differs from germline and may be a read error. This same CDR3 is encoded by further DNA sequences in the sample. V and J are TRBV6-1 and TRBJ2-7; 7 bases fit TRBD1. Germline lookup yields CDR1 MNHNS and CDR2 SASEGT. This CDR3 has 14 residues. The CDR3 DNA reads TGTGCCAGCAGGGAGACAGGGTTGGGCTACGAGCAGTATTTC. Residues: CASRETGLGYEQYF.

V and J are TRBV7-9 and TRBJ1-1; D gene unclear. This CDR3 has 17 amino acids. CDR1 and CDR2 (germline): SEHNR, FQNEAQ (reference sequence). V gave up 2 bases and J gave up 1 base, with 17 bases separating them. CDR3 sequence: CASSLTHNRAANTEAFF. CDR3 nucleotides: TGTGCCAGCAGCTTAACCCATAACCGAGCAGCGAACACTGAAGCTTTCTTT. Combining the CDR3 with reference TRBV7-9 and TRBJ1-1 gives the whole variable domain DTGVSQNPRHKITKRGQNVTFRCDPISEHNRLYWYRQTLGQGPEFLTYFQNEAQLEKSRLLSDRFSAERPKGSFSTLEIQRTEQGDSAMYLCASSLTHNRAANTEAFFGQGTRLTVV.

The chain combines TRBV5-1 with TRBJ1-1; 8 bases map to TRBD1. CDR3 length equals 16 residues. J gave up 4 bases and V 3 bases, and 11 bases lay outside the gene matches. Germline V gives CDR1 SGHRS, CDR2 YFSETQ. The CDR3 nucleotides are TGCGCCAGCAGCTCCGGACAGGGAATTATTAGCACTGAAGCTTTCTTT. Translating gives CASSSGQGIISTEAFF. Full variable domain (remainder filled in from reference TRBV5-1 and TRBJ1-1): KAGVTQTPRYLIKTRGQQVTLSCSPISGHRSVSWYQQTPGQGLQFLFEYFSETQRNKGNFPGRFSGRQFSNSRSEMNVSTLELGDSALYLCASSSGQGIISTEAFFGQGTRLTVV.

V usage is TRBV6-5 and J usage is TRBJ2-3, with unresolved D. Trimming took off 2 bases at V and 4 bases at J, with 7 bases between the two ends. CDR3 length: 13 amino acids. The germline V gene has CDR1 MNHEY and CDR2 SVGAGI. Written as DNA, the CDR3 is TGTGCCAGCAGTTACCTTCCGCCAGATACGCAGTATTTT. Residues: CASSYLPPDTQYF.

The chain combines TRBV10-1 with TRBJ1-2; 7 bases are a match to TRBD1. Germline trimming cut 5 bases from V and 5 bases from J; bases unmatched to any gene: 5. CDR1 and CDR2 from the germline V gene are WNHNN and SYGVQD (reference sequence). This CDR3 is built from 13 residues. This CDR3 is CASSRTGSYGYTF. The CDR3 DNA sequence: TGCGCCAGCAGTAGGACAGGCTCGTATGGCTACACCTTC.

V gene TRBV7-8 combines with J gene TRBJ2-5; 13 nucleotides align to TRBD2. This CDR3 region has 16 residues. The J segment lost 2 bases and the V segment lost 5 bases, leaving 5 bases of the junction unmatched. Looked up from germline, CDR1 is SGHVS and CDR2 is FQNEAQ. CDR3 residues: CASSNGLAGAQETQYF. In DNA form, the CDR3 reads TGTGCCAGCAGCAATGGACTAGCGGGGGCACAAGAGACCCAGTACTTC.

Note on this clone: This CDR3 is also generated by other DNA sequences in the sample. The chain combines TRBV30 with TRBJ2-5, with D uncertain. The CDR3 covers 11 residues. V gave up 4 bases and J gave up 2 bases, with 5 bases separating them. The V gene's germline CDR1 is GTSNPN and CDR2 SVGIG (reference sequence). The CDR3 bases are TGTGCCTGGACAGCACAAGAGACCCAGTACTTC. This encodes CAWTAQETQYF.

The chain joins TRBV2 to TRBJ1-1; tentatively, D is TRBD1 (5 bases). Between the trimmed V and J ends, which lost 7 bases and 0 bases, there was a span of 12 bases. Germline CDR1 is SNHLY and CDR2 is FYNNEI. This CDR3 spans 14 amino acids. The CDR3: CASIVQAMNTEAFF. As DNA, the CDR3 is TGTGCCAGCATCGTACAGGCAATGAACACTGAAGCTTTCTTT.

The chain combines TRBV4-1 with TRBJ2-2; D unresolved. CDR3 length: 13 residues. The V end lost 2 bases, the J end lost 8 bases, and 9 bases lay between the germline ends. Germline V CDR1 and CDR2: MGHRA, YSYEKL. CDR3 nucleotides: TGCGCCAGCAGCCAACTTGGGATGGGGGAGCTGTTTTTT. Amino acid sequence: CASSQLGMGELFF.

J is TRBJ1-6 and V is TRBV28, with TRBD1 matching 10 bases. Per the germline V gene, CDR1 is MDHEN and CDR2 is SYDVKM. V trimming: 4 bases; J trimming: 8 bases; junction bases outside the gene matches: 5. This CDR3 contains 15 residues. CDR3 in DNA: TGTGCCAGCAGTTCCGGGGACAGGGGACATTCACCCCTCCACTTT. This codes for CASSSGDRGHSPLHF.

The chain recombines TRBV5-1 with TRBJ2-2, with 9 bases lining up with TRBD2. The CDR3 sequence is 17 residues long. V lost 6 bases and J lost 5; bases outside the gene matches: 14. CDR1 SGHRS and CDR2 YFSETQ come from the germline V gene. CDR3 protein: CASTRGAGGLGTGELFF. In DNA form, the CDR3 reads TGCGCCAGCACCCGGGGAGCGGGGGGCCTCGGTACCGGGGAGCTGTTTTTT. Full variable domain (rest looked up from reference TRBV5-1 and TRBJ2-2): KAGVTQTPRYLIKTRGQQVTLSCSPISGHRSVSWYQQTPGQGLQFLFEYFSETQRNKGNFPGRFSGRQFSNSRSEMNVSTLELGDSALYLCASTRGAGGLGTGELFFGEGSRLTVL.

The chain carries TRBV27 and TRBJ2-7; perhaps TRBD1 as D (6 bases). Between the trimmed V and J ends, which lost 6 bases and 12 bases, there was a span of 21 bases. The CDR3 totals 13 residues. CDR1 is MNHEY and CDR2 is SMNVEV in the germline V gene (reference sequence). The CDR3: CASRDDAWGPVYF. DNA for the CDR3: TGTGCCAGCAGGGACGATGCCTGGGGGCCAGTGTACTTC.

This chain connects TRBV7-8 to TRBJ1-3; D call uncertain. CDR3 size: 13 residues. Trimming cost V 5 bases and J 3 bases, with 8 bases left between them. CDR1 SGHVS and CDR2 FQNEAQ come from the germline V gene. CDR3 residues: CASSLRNGNTIYF. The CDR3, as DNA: TGTGCCAGCAGCCTCCGAAATGGAAACACCATATATTTT.

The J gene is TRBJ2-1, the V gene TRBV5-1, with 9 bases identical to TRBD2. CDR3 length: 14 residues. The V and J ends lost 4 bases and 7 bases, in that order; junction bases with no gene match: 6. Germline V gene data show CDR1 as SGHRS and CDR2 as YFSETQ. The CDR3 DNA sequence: TGCGCCAGCAGCCCGGGACTAGCATGGAATGAGCAGTTCTTC. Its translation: CASSPGLAWNEQFF.

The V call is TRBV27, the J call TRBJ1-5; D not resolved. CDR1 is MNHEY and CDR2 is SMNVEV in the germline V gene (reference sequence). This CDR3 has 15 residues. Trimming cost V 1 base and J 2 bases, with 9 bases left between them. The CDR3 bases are TGTGCCAGCAGTTTATTTCCTAGCGGCAATCAGCCCCAGCATTTT. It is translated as CASSLFPSGNQPQHF.